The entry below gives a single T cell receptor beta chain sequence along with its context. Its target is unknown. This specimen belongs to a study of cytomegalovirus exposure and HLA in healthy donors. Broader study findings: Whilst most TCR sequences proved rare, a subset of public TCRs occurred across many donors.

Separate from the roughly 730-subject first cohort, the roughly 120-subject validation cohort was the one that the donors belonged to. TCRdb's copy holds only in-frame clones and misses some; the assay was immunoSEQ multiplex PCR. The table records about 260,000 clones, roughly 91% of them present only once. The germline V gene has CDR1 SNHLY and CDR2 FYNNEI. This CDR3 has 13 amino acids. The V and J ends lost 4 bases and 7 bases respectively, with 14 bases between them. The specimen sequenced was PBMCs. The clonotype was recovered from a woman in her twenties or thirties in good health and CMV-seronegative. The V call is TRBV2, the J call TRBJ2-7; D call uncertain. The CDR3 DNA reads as TGTGCCAGCAGTGTTGAGGCACGTGGGGAGCAGTACTTC. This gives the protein CASSVEARGEQYF.